These 8 T cell receptor beta chains were sequenced from one sample in a study of technical replicates of blood from a few donors. Produced via immunoSEQ multiplex PCR; TCRdb's table is partial and in-frame only. Counted here are tens of thousands of clones, about 92% occurring once; the ten biggest clones make up about 0.27%. Sequencing was done on a sample of T cells isolated from PBMCs. These receptor sequences come from a human donor in good health.

The chain couples TRBV27 to TRBJ2-7; 8 nucleotides match TRBD2. CDR3 length: 15 residues. CDR1 MNHEY and CDR2 SMNVEV come from the germline V gene (reference sequence). J was trimmed by 6 bases and V by 2 bases; bases with no gene match: 9. The CDR3 spells CASSLDPGGPAEQYF. The CDR3, as DNA: TGTGCCAGCAGTTTAGATCCGGGAGGGCCCGCCGAGCAGTACTTC.

This chain joins TRBV7-8 and TRBJ2-7; D gene unclear. Germline-derived CDR1 and CDR2 are SGHVS and FQNEAQ. The CDR3 has 11 amino acids. Deletions cut 5 bases from V and 4 bases from J, with 6 bases between. DNA for the CDR3: TGTGCCAGCAGCCCAAAATACGAGCAGTACTTC. This translates into CASSPKYEQYF.

J is TRBJ2-7 and V is TRBV5-1; D unclear. The CDR3 is 17 amino acids. The germline gives CDR1 SGHRS, CDR2 YFSETQ. With 0 bases removed from V and 4 bases from J, the gap between germline ends came to 20 bases. The CDR3 nucleotides are TGCGCCAGCAGCTTGGGAATGGGCTCCCAATCCCAATACGAGCAGTACTTC. Translation gives CASSLGMGSQSQYEQYF.

The chain carries TRBV19 and TRBJ1-5; D may be TRBD1 (6 bases). Per the germline V gene, CDR1 is LNHDA and CDR2 is SQIVND (reference sequence). The V end was cut by 0 bases, the J end by 6 bases, with 12 bases between. The CDR3 extends over 15 amino acids. For the CDR3, the DNA is TGTGCCAGTAGTATAGATGTGGCAGGGGTTCAGCCCCAGCATTTT. Its translation: CASSIDVAGVQPQHF.

The V gene is TRBV28, the J gene TRBJ2-1, with D hard to call. This CDR3 contains 15 residues. V dropped 1 base and J dropped 6 bases, with 13 bases sitting between them. CDR1 is MDHEN and CDR2 is SYDVKM in the germline V gene. CDR3 DNA: TGTGCCAGCAGTTTATCGACTGTTTACTCCAATGAGCAGTTCTTC. It yields the protein CASSLSTVYSNEQFF.

The chain combines TRBV6-1 with TRBJ2-1, with 10 bases lining up with TRBD2. CDR1 and CDR2 (germline): MNHNS, SASEGT. V lost 4 bases, J lost 5 bases, and 11 bases stayed unmatched. The CDR3 runs to 17 residues. CDR3 DNA: TGTGCCAGCAGTGTTAGTCACAGCGGGAGGGCCGACAATGAGCAGTTCTTC. Amino acids: CASSVSHSGRADNEQFF.

The chain couples TRBV4-1 to TRBJ2-7; TRBD1 might be the D (6 bases). The CDR3 extends over 15 amino acids. Germline CDR1 and CDR2: MGHRA and YSYEKL. V was cut by 1 base and J by 2 bases, with 12 bases left in between. The CDR3 coding sequence is TGCGCCAGCAGCCAAGTCCGGGACAAGACCTACGAGCAGTACTTC. Amino acid sequence: CASSQVRDKTYEQYF.

This chain joins TRBV2 and TRBJ2-2; no definite D call. Germline lookup yields CDR1 SNHLY and CDR2 FYNNEI. Between the trimmed V and J ends, which lost 6 bases and 1 base, there was a span of 9 bases. The CDR3 has 14 residues. The CDR3 loop is CASSQKMNTGELFF. The CDR3 nucleotides are TGTGCCAGCAGCCAAAAAATGAACACCGGGGAGCTGTTTTTT. The entire variable domain, with the rest obtained from reference TRBV2 and TRBJ2-2, is as follows: EPEVTQTPSHQVTQMGQEVILRCVPISNHLYFYWYRQILGQKVEFLVSFYNNEISEKSEIFDDQFSVERPDGSNFTLKIRSTKLEDSAMYFCASSQKMNTGELFFGEGSRLTVL.